These 9 T cell receptor beta chains share one sample of origin, sequenced in a study of blood T cells in healthy people across ages. Then a second PCR, running roughly 7 to 11 cycles, was carried out with a sample-barcoded 5' primer and a J-beta primer mix. TCRdb independently ran MiXCR on the 5' RACE reads; one entry per CDR3 protein. Among 700,000 to 800,000 distinct CDR3 sequences listed, about 42% were seen once. The sample taken for sequencing was blood. The receptor set was obtained from a woman aged 60-75 years in good health.

Here the CDR3 reads CASSLDWRGASTDTQYF. As DNA, the CDR3 is TGTGCCAGCAGCTTAGATTGGCGGGGGGCTAGCACAGATACGCAGTATTTT. This rearrangement joins TRBV11-2 to TRBJ2-3; 8 bases agree with TRBD2. Germline-derived CDR1 and CDR2 are SGHAT and FQNNGV. The CDR3 has 17 amino acids. V dropped 0 bases and J dropped 0; count of bases not matched to a gene: 5.

This clonotype has more than one count but fewer than ten. The rearrangement joins TRBV25-1 to TRBJ2-5; D uncertain. Per germline, CDR1 MGHDK and CDR2 SYGVNS. This CDR3 region has 14 residues. Trimming removed 3 bases from V and 4 bases from J, with 12 bases in between. CDR3 sequence (DNA): TGTGCCAGCAGTGACCCCGTTAGGACAGAGACCCAGTACTTC. It encodes CASSDPVRTETQYF.

This clonotype was seen only once. This sequence joins TRBV7-9 and TRBJ2-5; the match to TRBD1 covers 9 bases. Germline values: CDR1 SEHNR, CDR2 FQNEAQ (reference sequence). CDR3 length: 15 residues. V was pared by 5 bases and J by 3 bases, with 7 bases of the junction left unmatched. The CDR3: CASSHGDRDEETQYF. The DNA for the CDR3 is TGTGCCAGCAGCCACGGGGACAGGGATGAAGAGACCCAGTACTTC.

This chain links TRBV6-6 with TRBJ2-7, with 10 nucleotides matching TRBD2. Germline CDR1 MNHNY, CDR2 SVGAGI (reference sequence). V shed 5 bases, J shed 2 bases, and the junction held 6 bases outside the gene matches. The CDR3 runs to 15 residues. Here the CDR3 reads CASSARTSGPYEQYF. CDR3 nucleotide sequence: TGTGCCAGCAGTGCTCGGACTAGCGGACCCTACGAGCAGTACTTC.

The chain recombines TRBV9 with TRBJ2-3; 9 nucleotides line up with TRBD2. The J segment lost 3 bases and the V segment lost 2 bases, leaving 7 bases of the junction unmatched. The CDR3 is 16 residues long. Germline loops: CDR1 SGDLS, CDR2 YYNGEE. The CDR3 coding sequence is TGTGCCAGCAGCGTGGATAGCGGGAGTTTAACAGATACGCAGTATTTT. It translates to CASSVDSGSLTDTQYF.

This clonotype was counted between two and nine times. This rearrangement joins TRBV3-1 to TRBJ2-2; D is perhaps TRBD2 (6 bases). The germline gives CDR1 LGHDT, CDR2 YNNKEL (reference sequence). The V gene lost 0 bases and the J gene lost 1 base, with 9 bases spanning the gap. The CDR3 consists of 16 residues. The chain's CDR3 is CASSQDDGGNTGELFF. The DNA of the CDR3 is TGTGCCAGCAGCCAAGACGACGGGGGGAACACCGGGGAGCTGTTTTTT.

The genes are TRBV10-3 and TRBJ1-5; TRBD1 might be the D (5 bases). V lost 3 bases to trimming and J lost 11 bases, with 14 bases between them. This CDR3 contains 13 residues. Germline V CDR1 and CDR2: ENHRY, SYGVKD. The CDR3 DNA reads as TGTGCCATCAGTGACGGGGGAGTAGGAGCCCAGCATTTT. As protein: CAISDGGVGAQHF.

There are many counts of this clonotype. V usage is TRBV9 and J usage is TRBJ2-2; possibly TRBD2 for D (7 bases). CDR1 and CDR2 from the germline V gene are SGDLS and YYNGEE. This CDR3 region has 19 residues. Between the trimmed V and J ends, which lost 0 bases and 2 bases, there was a span of 20 bases. CDR3 sequence reads: CASSVGQPRGGGNTGELFF. The CDR3 DNA sequence: TGTGCCAGCAGCGTAGGACAACCGAGAGGGGGGGGAAACACCGGGGAGCTGTTTTTT.

The gene calls are TRBV7-8 and TRBJ2-5, with 9 bases fitting TRBD1. Trimming removed 6 bases from V and 5 bases from J; junction bases left unmatched: 13. Per germline, CDR1 SGHVS and CDR2 FQNEAQ. The CDR3 is 16 amino acids. For the CDR3, the DNA is TGTGCCAGCAGATTTACTCACAGGGGGCGAGAGGAGACCCAGTACTTC. Amino acids: CASRFTHRGREETQYF.